This TCR beta chain was recovered during a study of T-cell memory formation after mild COVID-19. TCRdb used MiXCR to reprocess the 5' RACE reads, holding one entry per CDR3 protein. The repertoire holds approximately 300,000 distinct CDR3 sequences, with approximately 15% as singletons. The origin of this receptor is a man aged 18 to 35 who had mild COVID-19 (a few samples of this study predate the infection). Cell type and time point are not known. The specimen sequenced was PBMCs or a T cell subset sorted from them (not recorded which).

CDR3 sequence: CASSPRPDDGYTF. Here the CDR3 DNA reads TGTGCCAGCTCCCCCCGGCCGGACGATGGCTACACCTTC. The V call is TRBV5-6, the J call TRBJ1-2; D is ambiguous. Germline-derived CDR1 and CDR2 are SGHDT and YYEEEE. The CDR3 is 13 amino acids. V gave up 7 bases and J gave up 6 bases, with 16 bases separating them.